This entry lists 20 T cell receptor beta chains sequenced from one sample in a study of CD8+CD57+ T cells in acquired aplastic anemia. Patients selected for sequencing had displayed CD8+CD57+ cell expansion by flow cytometry. The template for TCR beta VDJ and CDR3 sequence profiling was genomic DNA. TCRdb re-called the reads through MiXCR, storing one row per CDR3 protein. Of roughly 100,000 distinct CDR3 sequences listed, 55% to 70% are singletons. Sequenced input: sorted CD4+, CD8+, or CD8+CD57+ T cells (not recorded which) from PBMCs. These receptors were obtained from a human donor with aplastic anemia.

The count of this clonotype is one. The chain couples TRBV11-1 to TRBJ2-7; D perhaps matches TRBD1 (6 bases). Trimming took off 6 bases at V and 3 bases at J, with 9 bases between the two ends. The CDR3 length is 12 residues. CDR1 is SGHAT, CDR2 FQDESV, per germline (reference sequence). As DNA, the CDR3 is TGTGCCAGCAGGACAGGCCACTACGAGCAGTACTTC. Its translation is CASRTGHYEQYF. The variable domain in full, with the rest retrieved from reference TRBV11-1 and TRBJ2-7, is EAEVAQSPRYKITEKSQAVAFWCDPISGHATLYWYRQILGQGPELLVQFQDESVVDDSQLPKDRFSAERLKGVDSTLKIQPAELGDSAMYLCASRTGHYEQYFGPGTRLTVT.

The chain combines TRBV2 with TRBJ2-7; no clear D. V was cut by 4 bases and J by 4 bases, with 11 bases left in between. There are 13 residues in the CDR3. From germline, CDR1 is SNHLY and CDR2 FYNNEI. CDR3 loop: CASSGGGGYEQYF. DNA of the CDR3: TGTGCCAGCAGTGGTGGCGGCGGATACGAGCAGTACTTC.

This clonotype was seen once. The chain uses TRBV7-2 and TRBJ1-2; 8 bases are a match to TRBD1. Germline CDR1 SGHTA, CDR2 FQGNSA. The CDR3 length is 12 residues. Trimming took 3 bases from V and 7 from J; bases not matched to a gene: 1. CDR3 in amino acids: CASSFTGGGYTF. The CDR3 DNA sequence: TGTGCCAGCAGCTTCACAGGGGGTGGCTACACCTTC.

This clonotype was found a few times. The CDR3 DNA follows: TGTGCCAGCAGCATCAGGACAGGGGATGAGGAGCAGTACTTC. Amino acid sequence: CASSIRTGDEEQYF. The J gene is TRBJ2-7, the V gene TRBV7-6; 9 nucleotides align to TRBD1. Trimming removed 5 bases from V and 7 bases from J; junction bases left unmatched: 9. The CDR3 is 14 amino acids. The V gene's germline CDR1 is SGHVS and CDR2 FNYEAQ.

This clonotype was seen a handful of times. The chain has TRBV24-1 and TRBJ1-5; D remains ambiguous. CDR1 and CDR2 (germline): KGHDR, SFDVKD. The CDR3 runs to 17 residues. Trimming shortened V by 6 bases and J by 0 bases, and 17 bases separated the two germline ends. DNA for the CDR3: TGTGCCACCAGTTCTCCGGCAGCACCATATAGCAATCAGCCCCAGCATTTT. It specifies CATSSPAAPYSNQPQHF.

This clonotype was detected once. The germline gene is not matched at one end of the junction; a read error may be the cause. This CDR3 is CASKGDAQYF. The CDR3 coding sequence is TGTGCCAGCAAGGGAGATGCGCAGTATTTT. The rearrangement links TRBV5-4 to TRBJ2-3, with D perhaps matching TRBD2 (5 bases). The CDR3 runs 10 residues. In germline, CDR1 is SGHNT, CDR2 YYREEE (reference sequence). Full variable domain (missing parts from reference TRBV5-4 and TRBJ2-3): ETGVTQSPTHLIKTRGQQVTLRCSSQSGHNTVSWYQQALGQGPQFIFQYYREEENGRGNFPPRFSGLQFPNYSSELNVNALELDDSALYLCASKGDAQYFGPGTRLTVL.

V usage is TRBV25-1 and J usage is TRBJ1-2; 8 nucleotides agree with TRBD1. CDR3 length: 17 amino acids. V dropped 4 bases and J dropped 5; count of bases not matched to a gene: 15. Germline V lookup: CDR1 MGHDK, CDR2 SYGVNS. CDR3 sequence reads: CASSAYAGTGRQYGYTF. The DNA for the CDR3 is TGTGCCAGCAGTGCTTACGCCGGGACAGGACGGCAGTATGGCTACACCTTC.

The genes are TRBV20-1 and TRBJ2-1, with a possible D match to TRBD1 (5 bases). Deletions cut 4 bases from V and 3 bases from J, with 10 bases between. CDR1 and CDR2 (germline): DFQATT, SNEGSKA (reference sequence). This CDR3 has 13 residues. The CDR3 here is CSANTGDYNEQFF. The CDR3 nucleotides are TGCAGTGCTAACACAGGAGACTACAATGAGCAGTTCTTC.

This clonotype has a single count. The chain employs TRBV10-3 and TRBJ1-1; 7 bases fit TRBD1. CDR3 length equals 15 residues. The trim removed 3 bases at V and 5 bases at J, leaving 9 bases unmatched. CDR1 and CDR2 from the germline V gene are ENHRY and SYGVKD. The CDR3 coding sequence is TGTGCCATCAGTGAACAGGGGCGAGGGGGGACTGAAGCTTTCTTT. Translation: CAISEQGRGGTEAFF.

This clonotype was recorded at least ten times. The rearrangement uses TRBV20-1 and TRBJ2-2, with D perhaps matching TRBD1 (5 bases). Per the germline V gene, CDR1 is DFQATT and CDR2 is SNEGSKA (reference sequence). Trimming took off 1 base at V and 4 bases at J, with 13 bases between the two ends. The CDR3 contains 15 residues. CDR3 region: CSARVRARATGELFF. The CDR3 bases are TGCAGTGCTAGAGTCAGGGCCCGGGCCACCGGGGAGCTGTTTTTT.

V is TRBV24-1 and J is TRBJ2-6; no reliable D call. CDR3 length: 13 residues. Germline CDR1 KGHDR, CDR2 SFDVKD. The V and J ends lost 11 bases and 0 bases respectively, with 7 bases between them. The CDR3 DNA reads as TGTGCCATAGGGCTCTCTGGGGCCAACGTCCTGACTTTC. Protein sequence: CAIGLSGANVLTF.

Concerning this clonotype itself: The junction differs from germline at one of its ends, possibly a read error. This rearrangement joins TRBV9 to TRBJ2-7; 8 nucleotides line up with TRBD2. CDR1 is SGDLS and CDR2 is YYNGEE in the germline V gene. The CDR3 covers 16 residues. CDR3: CASTRGRYPNSYKQYF. CDR3 sequence (DNA): TGTGCCAGCACGCGCGGGAGGTACCCTAATTCCTACAAGCAGTACTTC.

The sample holds many counts of this clonotype. CDR3 protein: CASSLRTSETQYF. CDR3 bases: TGTGCCAGCAGCCTCCGAACCTCAGAGACCCAGTACTTC. The chain couples TRBV7-7 to TRBJ2-5; D gene uncertain. V was trimmed by 5 bases and J by 4 bases, leaving 11 bases between them. CDR1 and CDR2 (germline): SSHAT, FNYEAQ (reference sequence). The CDR3 extends over 13 amino acids.

The chain carries TRBV7-9 and TRBJ1-2, with TRBD1 as a possible D gene (6 bases). Germline CDR1 and CDR2: SEHNR and FQNEAQ (reference sequence). This CDR3 is 14 amino acids long. Trimming cost V 2 bases and J 4 bases, with 11 bases left between them. The CDR3: CASSLTQGPYGYTF. The CDR3, as DNA: TGTGCCAGCAGCTTAACCCAGGGGCCCTATGGCTACACCTTC.

This clonotype has at least ten counts. The CDR3 loop reads CASSLGVTHYEQYF. CDR3 nucleotides: TGTGCCAGCAGCTTGGGAGTGACACACTACGAGCAGTACTTC. V and J are TRBV5-6 and TRBJ2-7, with D unresolved. Germline CDR1 and CDR2: SGHDT and YYEEEE. V lost 0 bases and J lost 3, with 10 bases in between. The CDR3 spans 14 residues.

In regard to this clonotype: The junction departs from germline at one end; a sequencing error may be responsible. The gene calls are TRBV20-1 and TRBJ1-1; TRBD1 might be the D (5 bases). From germline, CDR1 is DFQATT and CDR2 SNEGSKA (reference sequence). This CDR3 spans 13 amino acids. CDR3 in amino acids: CSAGVRQNTEAFF. The CDR3 DNA sequence: TGCAGTGCTGGAGTCCGACAGAACACCGAAGCTTTCTTT.

This rearrangement joins TRBV29-1 to TRBJ2-7; 7 bases agree with TRBD1. The CDR3 runs 12 residues. From germline, CDR1 is SQVTM and CDR2 ANQGSEA. Trimming cost V 4 bases and J 3 bases; bases outside gene matches: 3. The CDR3 reads CSVGGQNYEQYF. CDR3 DNA sequence: TGCAGCGTTGGGGGACAGAACTACGAGCAGTACTTC.

J is TRBJ2-5 and V is TRBV6-1; a possible D gene is TRBD2 (7 bases). V was pared by 3 bases and J by 5 bases, with 10 bases between. The CDR3 has 13 amino acids. Germline loops: CDR1 MNHNS, CDR2 SASEGT. CDR3 region: CASSDGGAETQYF. For the CDR3, the DNA is TGTGCCAGCAGTGATGGGGGGGCTGAGACCCAGTACTTC.

The J gene is TRBJ2-1, the V gene TRBV15; 12 nucleotides line up with TRBD2. Germline CDR1 is LNHNV and CDR2 is YYDKDF (reference sequence). This CDR3 is 17 amino acids long. Losses at the gene ends were 1 base for V and 5 bases for J; bases not matched to a gene: 6. The CDR3 DNA is TGTGCCACCAGCAGAGGGTGGACTAGCGGGACCGACAATGAGCAGTTCTTC. Encoded protein: CATSRGWTSGTDNEQFF.

V usage is TRBV7-3 and J usage is TRBJ2-7; no clear D. Trimming removed 1 base from V and 0 bases from J, with 10 bases in between. This CDR3 has 15 residues. Germline CDR1 reads SGHTA; CDR2 reads FQGTGA. The CDR3 protein is CASSLSDRFSYEQYF. CDR3 in DNA: TGTGCCAGCAGCTTAAGCGACCGATTCTCCTACGAGCAGTACTTC.